This entry is about one T cell receptor (beta chain). The antigen is unknown. This sample stems from a study of OX40 agonist ivuxolimab in advanced cancers. Study observations and caveats: Antigen specificity of clonally expanded peripheral T cells was not established. Part of the nonresponder group also had normalized T-cell clonal expansion that was low.

This CDR3 is built from 14 residues. Per the germline V gene, CDR1 is SGHKS and CDR2 is YYEKEE (reference sequence). Unmatched junction bases numbered 8, after V lost 5 bases and J lost 4 bases. Any history of autoimmune disease or systemic immunosuppression disqualified patients. The assay was immunoSEQ multiplex PCR, and TCRdb's table has in-frame clones only and misses some. The data hold under 85,000 clones, with under 90% observed a single time. The chain couples TRBV5-5 to TRBJ1-2; 7 nucleotides match TRBD1. This TCR came from an adult with an advanced solid tumor such as melanoma, head and neck, liver or kidney cancer. The sequencing here drew on CD4+ or CD8+ T cells sorted from blood, taken in a trial of the OX40 agonist ivuxolimab. CDR3 sequence (DNA): TGTGCCAGCAGTTCTACTACAGGGGCCTATGGCTACACCTTC. It encodes CASSSTTGAYGYTF.